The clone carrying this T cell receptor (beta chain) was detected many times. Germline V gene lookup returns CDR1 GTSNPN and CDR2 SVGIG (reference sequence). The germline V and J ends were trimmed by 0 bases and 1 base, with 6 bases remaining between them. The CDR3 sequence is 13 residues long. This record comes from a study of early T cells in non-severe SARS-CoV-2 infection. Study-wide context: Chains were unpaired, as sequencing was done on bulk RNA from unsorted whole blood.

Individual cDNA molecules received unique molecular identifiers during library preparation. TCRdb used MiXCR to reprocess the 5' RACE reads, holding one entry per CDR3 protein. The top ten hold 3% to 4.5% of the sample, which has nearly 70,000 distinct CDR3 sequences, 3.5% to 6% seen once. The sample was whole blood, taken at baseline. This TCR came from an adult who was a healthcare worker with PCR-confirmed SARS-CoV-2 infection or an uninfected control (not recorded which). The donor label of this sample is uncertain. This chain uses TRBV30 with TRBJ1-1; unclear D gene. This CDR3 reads CAWSVYGNTEAFF. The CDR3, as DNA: TGTGCCTGGAGTGTATATGGGAACACTGAAGCTTTCTTT.